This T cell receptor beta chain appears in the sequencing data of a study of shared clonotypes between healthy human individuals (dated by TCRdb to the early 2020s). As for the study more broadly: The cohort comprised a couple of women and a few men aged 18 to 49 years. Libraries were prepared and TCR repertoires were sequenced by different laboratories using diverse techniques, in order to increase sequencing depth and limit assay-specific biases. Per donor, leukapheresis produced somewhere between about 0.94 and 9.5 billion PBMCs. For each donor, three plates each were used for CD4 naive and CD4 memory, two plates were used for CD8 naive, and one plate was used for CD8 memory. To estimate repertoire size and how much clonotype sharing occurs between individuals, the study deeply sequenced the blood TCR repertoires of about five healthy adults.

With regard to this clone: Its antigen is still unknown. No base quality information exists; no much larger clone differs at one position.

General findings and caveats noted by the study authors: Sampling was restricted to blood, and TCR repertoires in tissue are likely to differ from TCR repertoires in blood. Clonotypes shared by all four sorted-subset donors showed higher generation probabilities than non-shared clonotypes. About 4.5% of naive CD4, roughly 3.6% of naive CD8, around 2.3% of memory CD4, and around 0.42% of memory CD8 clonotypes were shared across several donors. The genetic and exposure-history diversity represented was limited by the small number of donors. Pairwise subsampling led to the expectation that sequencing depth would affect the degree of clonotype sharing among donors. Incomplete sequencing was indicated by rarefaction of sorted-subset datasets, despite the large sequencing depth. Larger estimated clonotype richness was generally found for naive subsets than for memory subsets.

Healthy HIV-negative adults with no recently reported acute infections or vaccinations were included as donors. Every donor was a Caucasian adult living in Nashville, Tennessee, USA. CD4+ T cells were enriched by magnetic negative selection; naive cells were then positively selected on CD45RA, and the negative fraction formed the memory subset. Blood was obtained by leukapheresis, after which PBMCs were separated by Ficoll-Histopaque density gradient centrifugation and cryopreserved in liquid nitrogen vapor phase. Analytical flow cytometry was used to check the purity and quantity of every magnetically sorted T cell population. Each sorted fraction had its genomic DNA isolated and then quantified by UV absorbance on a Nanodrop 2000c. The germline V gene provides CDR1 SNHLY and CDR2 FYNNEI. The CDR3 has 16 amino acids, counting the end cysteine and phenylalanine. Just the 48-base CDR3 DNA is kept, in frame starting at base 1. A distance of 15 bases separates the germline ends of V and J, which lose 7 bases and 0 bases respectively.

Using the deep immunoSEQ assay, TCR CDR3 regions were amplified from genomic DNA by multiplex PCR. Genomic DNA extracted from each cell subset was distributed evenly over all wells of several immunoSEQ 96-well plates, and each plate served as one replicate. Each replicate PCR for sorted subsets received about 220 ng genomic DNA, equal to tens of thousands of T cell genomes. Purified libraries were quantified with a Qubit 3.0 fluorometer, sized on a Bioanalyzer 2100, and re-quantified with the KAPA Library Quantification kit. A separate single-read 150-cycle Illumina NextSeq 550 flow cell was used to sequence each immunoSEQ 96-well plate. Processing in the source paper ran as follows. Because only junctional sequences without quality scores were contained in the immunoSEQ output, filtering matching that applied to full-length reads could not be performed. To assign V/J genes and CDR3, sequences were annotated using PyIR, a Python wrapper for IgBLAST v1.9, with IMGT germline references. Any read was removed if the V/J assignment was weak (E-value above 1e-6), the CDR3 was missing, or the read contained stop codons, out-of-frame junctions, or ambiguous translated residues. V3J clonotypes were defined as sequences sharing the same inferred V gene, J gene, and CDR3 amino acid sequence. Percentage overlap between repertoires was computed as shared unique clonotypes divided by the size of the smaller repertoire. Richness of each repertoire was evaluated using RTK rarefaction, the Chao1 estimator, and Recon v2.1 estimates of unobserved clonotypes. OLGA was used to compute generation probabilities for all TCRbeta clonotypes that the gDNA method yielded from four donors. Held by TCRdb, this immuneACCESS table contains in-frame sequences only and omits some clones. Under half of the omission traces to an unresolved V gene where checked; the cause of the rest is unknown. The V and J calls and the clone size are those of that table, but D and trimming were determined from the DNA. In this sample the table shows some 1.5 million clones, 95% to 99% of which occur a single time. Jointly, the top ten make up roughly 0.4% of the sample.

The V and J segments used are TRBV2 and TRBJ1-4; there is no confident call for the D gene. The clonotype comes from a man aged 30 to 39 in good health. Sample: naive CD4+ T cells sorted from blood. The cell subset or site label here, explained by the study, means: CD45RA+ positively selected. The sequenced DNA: TGTGCCAGCATAAATCTAGGTGGTTCAACTAATGAAAAACTGTTTTTT. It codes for CASINLGGSTNEKLFF. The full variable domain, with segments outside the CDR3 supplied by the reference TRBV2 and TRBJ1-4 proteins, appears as EPEVTQTPSHQVTQMGQEVILRCVPISNHLYFYWYRQILGQKVEFLVSFYNNEISEKSEIFDDQFSVERPDGSNFTLKIRSTKLEDSAMYFCASINLGGSTNEKLFFGSGTQLSVL.